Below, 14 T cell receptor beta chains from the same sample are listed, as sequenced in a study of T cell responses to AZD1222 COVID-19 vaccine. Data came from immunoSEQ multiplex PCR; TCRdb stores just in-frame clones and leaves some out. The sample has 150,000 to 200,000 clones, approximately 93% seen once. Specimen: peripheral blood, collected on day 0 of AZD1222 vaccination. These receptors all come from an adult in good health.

The CDR3 spells CASSVSQGPEAFF. The CDR3 DNA reads TGTGCCAGCAGCGTGAGTCAGGGCCCTGAAGCTTTCTTT. The chain combines TRBV9 with TRBJ1-1; a weak D match, TRBD1 (5 bases). V lost 2 bases and J 6 bases, leaving 11 bases between the germline ends. Germline CDR1 SGDLS, CDR2 YYNGEE. The CDR3 totals 13 residues.

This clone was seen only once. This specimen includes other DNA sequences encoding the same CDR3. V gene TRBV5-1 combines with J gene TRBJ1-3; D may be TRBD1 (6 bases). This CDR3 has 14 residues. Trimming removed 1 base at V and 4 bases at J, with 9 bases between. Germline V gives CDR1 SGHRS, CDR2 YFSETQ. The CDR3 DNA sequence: TGCGCCAGCAGCTTGCAGGGGTACGGAAACACCATATATTTT. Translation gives CASSLQGYGNTIYF.

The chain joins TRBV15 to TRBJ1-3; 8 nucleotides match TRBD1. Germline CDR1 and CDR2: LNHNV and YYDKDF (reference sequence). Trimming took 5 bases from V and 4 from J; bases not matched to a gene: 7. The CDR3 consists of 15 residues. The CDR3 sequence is CATSEGQGYGNTIYF. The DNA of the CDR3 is TGTGCCACCAGCGAAGGACAGGGCTACGGAAACACCATATATTTT.

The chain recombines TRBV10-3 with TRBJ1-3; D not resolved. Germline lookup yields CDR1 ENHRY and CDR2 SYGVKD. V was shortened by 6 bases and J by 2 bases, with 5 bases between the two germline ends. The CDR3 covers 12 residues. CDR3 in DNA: TGTGCCATCAGAATCCCTGGAAACACCATATATTTT. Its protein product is CAIRIPGNTIYF.

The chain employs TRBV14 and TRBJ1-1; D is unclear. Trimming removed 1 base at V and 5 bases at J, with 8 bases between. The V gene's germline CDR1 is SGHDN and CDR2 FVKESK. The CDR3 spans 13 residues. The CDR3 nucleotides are TGTGCCAGCAGCCAAGTCTGGCCTACTGAAGCTTTCTTT. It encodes CASSQVWPTEAFF.

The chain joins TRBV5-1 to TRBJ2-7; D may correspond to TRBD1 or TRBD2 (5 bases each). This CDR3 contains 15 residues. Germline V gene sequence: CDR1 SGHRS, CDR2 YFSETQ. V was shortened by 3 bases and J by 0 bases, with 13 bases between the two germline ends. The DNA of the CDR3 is TGCGCCAGCAGCTCCGGGACGGCCGGCTCCTACGAGCAGTACTTC. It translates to CASSSGTAGSYEQYF. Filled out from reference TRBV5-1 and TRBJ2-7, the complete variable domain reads KAGVTQTPRYLIKTRGQQVTLSCSPISGHRSVSWYQQTPGQGLQFLFEYFSETQRNKGNFPGRFSGRQFSNSRSEMNVSTLELGDSALYLCASSSGTAGSYEQYFGPGTRLTVT.

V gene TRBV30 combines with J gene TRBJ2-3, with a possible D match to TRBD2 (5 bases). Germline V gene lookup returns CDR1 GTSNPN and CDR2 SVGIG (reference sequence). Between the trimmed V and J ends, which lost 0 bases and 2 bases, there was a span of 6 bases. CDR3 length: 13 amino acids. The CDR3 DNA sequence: TGTGCCTGGAGTGTACGGGACACAGATACGCAGTATTTT. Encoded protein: CAWSVRDTDTQYF. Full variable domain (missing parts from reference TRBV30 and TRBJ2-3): SQTIHQWPATLVQPVGSPLSLECTVEGTSNPNLYWYRQAAGRGLQLLFYSVGIGQISSEVPQNLSASRPQDRQFILSSKKLLLSDSGFYLCAWSVRDTDTQYFGPGTRLTVL.

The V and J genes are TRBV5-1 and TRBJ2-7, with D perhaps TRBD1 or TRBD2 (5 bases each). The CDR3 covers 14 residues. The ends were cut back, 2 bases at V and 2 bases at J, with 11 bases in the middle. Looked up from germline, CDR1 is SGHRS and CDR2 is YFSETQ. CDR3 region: CASSLGDGTYEQYF. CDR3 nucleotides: TGCGCCAGCAGCTTAGGGGACGGCACCTACGAGCAGTACTTC.

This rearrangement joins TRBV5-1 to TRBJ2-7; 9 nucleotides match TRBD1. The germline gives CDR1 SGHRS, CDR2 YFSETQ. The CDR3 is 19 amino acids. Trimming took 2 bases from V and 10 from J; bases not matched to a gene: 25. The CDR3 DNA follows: TGCGCCAGCAGCTTAGGTCGGAACCAGGGACAGGGAATTTCGAGCGTTCAGTACTTC. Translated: CASSLGRNQGQGISSVQYF.

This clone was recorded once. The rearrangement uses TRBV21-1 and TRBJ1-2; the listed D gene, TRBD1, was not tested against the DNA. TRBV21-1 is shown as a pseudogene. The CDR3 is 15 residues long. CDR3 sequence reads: CASSKAAGGIYGYTF. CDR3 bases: TGTGCCAGCAGCAAAGCGGCAGGGGGTATTTATGGCTACACCTTC.

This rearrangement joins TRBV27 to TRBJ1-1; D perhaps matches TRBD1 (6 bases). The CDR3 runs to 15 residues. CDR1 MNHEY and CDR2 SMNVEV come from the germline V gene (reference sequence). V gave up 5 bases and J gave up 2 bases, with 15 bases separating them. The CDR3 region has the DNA TGTGCCAGCAGTGCAAACAGGGTCGGAAACACTGAAGCTTTCTTT. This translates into CASSANRVGNTEAFF.

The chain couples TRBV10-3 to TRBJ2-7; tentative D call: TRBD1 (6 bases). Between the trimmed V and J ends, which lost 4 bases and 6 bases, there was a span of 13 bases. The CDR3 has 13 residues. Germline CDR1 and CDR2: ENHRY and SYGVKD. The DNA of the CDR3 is TGTGCCATCAGTGGGACAGAATCAGGCGAGCAGTACTTC. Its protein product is CAISGTESGEQYF.

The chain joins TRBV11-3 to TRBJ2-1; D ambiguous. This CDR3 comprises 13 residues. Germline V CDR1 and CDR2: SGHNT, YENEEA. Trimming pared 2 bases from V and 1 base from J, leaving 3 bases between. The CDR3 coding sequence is TGTGCCAGCAGCTTAAGATCCTACAATGAGCAGTTCTTC. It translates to CASSLRSYNEQFF.

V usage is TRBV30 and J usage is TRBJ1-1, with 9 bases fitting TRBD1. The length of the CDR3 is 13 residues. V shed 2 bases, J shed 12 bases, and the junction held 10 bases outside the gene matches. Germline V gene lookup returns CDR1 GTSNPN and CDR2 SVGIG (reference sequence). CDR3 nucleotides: TGTGCCTGGAGTATCTTGCCGGGACAGGGATCTTTCTTT. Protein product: CAWSILPGQGSFF.